This T cell receptor beta chain was retrieved from a study of blood T cell repertoires in COVID-19 (dated by TCRdb to 2019 to 2021). A note on the overall study: Samples covering the acute and convalescent phases of COVID-19 were provided by collaborators in the United States, Italy and Spain. The prospective study material was composed of cDNA or gDNA derived from T cells, B-cell-depleted T cells, or PBMCs. Subjects who had been exposed to COVID-19, were actively infected with it, or had recovered from it provided the deeply sampled blood TCRbeta repertoires that made up the dataset. The repertoires were made available in a free public database intended to serve as a resource for research on the immune response to SARS-CoV-2. The samples were drawn from two sources: the first 160 participants of the ongoing ImmuneRACE study, and fewer than 1,500 subjects contributed by 6 global collaborators. A de-identified subject ID, COVID-19 status, age in years and sex were almost always included in the sample metadata. HLA class I and class II types, where available, came from metadata supplied by the sample provider rather than from assay-based typing.

As to this clone: The antigen it binds to is not known. The input lacks base qualities; no much larger clone sits a single base away.

CDR3 length: 16 amino acids, cysteine to phenylalanine. CDR3 DNA is the only sequence kept; it has 48 bases, read in frame from the first base. The CDR1 and CDR2 encoded by the germline V gene (reference sequence) are LNHDA and SQIVND. V is cut back by 4 bases and J by 8 bases, with 10 bases in the junction unmatched. Whole blood was collected in K2EDTA tubes by collaborating institutions according to the institutions' own protocols. Collaborator samples were shipped for TCRbeta analysis as frozen whole blood, isolated PBMCs, or DNA extracted from either sample type. TCRbeta CDR3 regions were amplified from genomic DNA by means of the immunoSEQ Assay, a bias-controlled multiplex PCR. Under the source paper's analysis protocol: Within the assay, amplification of reference gene primers was used to estimate how many nucleated cells each sample contained. To quantify the absolute abundance of each unique TCRbeta CDR3 rearrangement, sequence reads were collapsed and filtered. For each sample, productive Simpson clonality was calculated as the square root of Simpson's diversity index over productive rearrangements. TCRdb obtained this table from immuneACCESS and retained in-frame rearrangements with V and J assigned. These tables miss some clones; where compared with another copy, unresolved V genes account for less than half of the shortfall, and the remainder is unexplained. The V and J calls and clone size are taken from that table; D and trimming were inferred from the DNA. In all, the sample holds fewer than 400,000 clones, and 83% of those were seen once. The top ten hold approximately 3% of the sample.

Study-level results and caveats: Clinical and demographic metadata were provided uncurated, with the amount varying by source and participant.

The sequence links TRBV19 to TRBJ2-1; 11 middle bases align to TRBD1. The material sequenced was peripheral blood. This TCR was sampled from a man younger than 40 with active or convalescent COVID-19. CDR3 loop: CASSRRVGQGVHEQFF. Here is the DNA: TGTGCCAGTAGTAGGAGGGTGGGACAGGGGGTCCATGAGCAGTTCTTC.